This TCR beta chain was obtained from a study of T-cell reconstitution after alpha-beta-depleted transplantation in children. CDR3 length: 17 amino acids. Trimming stripped 0 bases from V and 0 bases from J, with 12 bases between. Germline assignment: CDR1 SGHRS and CDR2 YFSETQ. In this sample, this clonotype turned up many times. Unique molecular identifiers were used in preparing the TCRbeta library. TCRdb reprocessed the PCR reads with MiXCR, giving one entry per CDR3 protein. Altogether some 300,000 distinct CDR3 sequences are present, roughly a tenth being singletons, with the ten largest covering approximately 7.6%.

Sequenced material: PBMCs, taken before TCRalphabeta/CD19-depleted stem cell transplant. V and J are TRBV5-1 and TRBJ2-2; no clear D gene. The clonotype comes from a boy younger than two with acute myeloid leukemia, due to receive a stem cell transplant. The chain's CDR3 is CASSLGVLSANTGELFF. The CDR3 DNA is TGCGCCAGCAGCTTGGGGGTTTTGAGCGCGAACACCGGGGAGCTGTTTTTT. The entire variable domain, with the rest obtained from reference TRBV5-1 and TRBJ2-2, is as follows: KAGVTQTPRYLIKTRGQQVTLSCSPISGHRSVSWYQQTPGQGLQFLFEYFSETQRNKGNFPGRFSGRQFSNSRSEMNVSTLELGDSALYLCASSLGVLSANTGELFFGEGSRLTVL.